This T cell receptor (beta chain) was identified during a study of post-analysis software for immune sequencing data (dated by TCRdb to the mid-2010s). Turning to the overall study: Relapsing-remitting, secondary progressive and progressive-relapsing multiple sclerosis were recorded as disease courses, and subtype annotation was lacking for some patients. The multiple sclerosis patient repertoires were compared with more than 9 previously published healthy control repertoires from donors aged 6 to 25 years. A subset of samples was prepared in parallel using single-end sample barcoding, then pooled and co-amplified after Illumina adapter ligation. Overall study outcomes, separate from this receptor: Patients showed significantly higher frequencies than controls for about 5 TRBV segments, among them TRBV5-6, TRBV5-1 and TRBV20-1. The control group was slightly older than the multiple sclerosis patient group. Strong co-clustering of samples prepared in the same batch was shown by direct clustering with F measure, prompting a batch-effect correction. Significantly lower normalized Chao1 diversity was found in multiple sclerosis patients than in controls, suggesting substantial peripheral T-cell clonal expansion.

This clonotype was seen ten or more times. This receptor's antigen is unknown. Germline is not matched at one junction end, which may reflect a read error. TCR beta repertoires were profiled from peripheral blood of approximately 13 young patients with multiple sclerosis to demonstrate the VDJtools post-analysis software. Multiple sclerosis patients were children and adolescents aged roughly 6 to 17 years. Library preparation was by PCR. This sample was sequenced with an Illumina HiSeq 2500. Unique molecular identifiers were incorporated into TCR beta cDNA libraries to reduce PCR and sequencing biases. Every 1 to 10 million input T cells yielded about 500,000 cDNA molecules, meaning each molecule approximated one T cell. The patient libraries were prepared and sequenced with the same protocol used for the earlier healthy control dataset. Within a given batch, samples were prepared together, multiplexed and sequenced on the same HiSeq lane. On the authors' methods: MIGEC handled the raw barcoded reads, throwing out single-read molecular identifier groups before consensus assembly and CDR3 extraction. VDJtools was used for post-analysis of the clonotype tables, with diversity normalized by down-sampling every dataset to the smallest sample size. To correct batch-related cross-sample contamination, repertoire overlap clustering matched CDR3 amino acid sequences but not nucleotide sequences. TCRdb reanalyzed the raw reads on its own, using fastp at Q25 for trimming and MiXCR for clone calling, and kept in-frame beta chains. Each entry is one CDR3 protein sequence, shown with its most common DNA and genes. The V and J calls were not made by the authors but by TCRdb's processing. In this sample the table shows approximately 440,000 distinct CDR3 sequences, approximately 46% of which occur a single time. 9% to 14% of the sample goes to the ten largest clones.

The CDR1 and CDR2 encoded by the germline V gene are SGHTA and FQGNSA. The CDR3 holds 13 amino acids from the cysteine to the phenylalanine. The only DNA kept is the CDR3, 39 bases in frame from the first base. Sequencing was done on a sample of blood. The receptor's source is a girl aged 5 to 17 with multiple sclerosis. This chain is built from TRBV7-2 and TRBJ2-5; the D segment could be TRBD2, given 6 matching bases. The CDR3 is CASSLGGQETQYF. The bases read TGCGCCAGCAGCTTGGGGGGCCAAGAGACCCAGTACTTC. Supplemented by the reference TRBV7-2 and TRBJ2-5 proteins around the CDR3, the complete variable domain is GAGVSQSPSNKVTEKGKDVELRCDPISGHTALYWYRQSLGQGLEFLIYFQGNSAPDKSGLPSDRFSAERTGGSVSTLTIQRTQQEDSAVYLCASSLGGQETQYFGPGTRLLVL.